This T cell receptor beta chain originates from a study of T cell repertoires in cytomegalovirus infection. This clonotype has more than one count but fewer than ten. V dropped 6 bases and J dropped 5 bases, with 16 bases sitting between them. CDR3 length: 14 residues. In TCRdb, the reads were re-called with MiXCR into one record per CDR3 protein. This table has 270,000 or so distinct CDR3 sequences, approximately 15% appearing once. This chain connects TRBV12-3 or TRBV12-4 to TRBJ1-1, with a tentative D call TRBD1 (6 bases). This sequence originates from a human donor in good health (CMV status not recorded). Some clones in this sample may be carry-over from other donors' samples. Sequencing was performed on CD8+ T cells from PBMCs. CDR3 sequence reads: CASSGAGVGTEAFF. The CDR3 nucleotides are TGTGCCAGCAGCGGGGCAGGGGTGGGTACTGAAGCTTTCTTT.